This TCR beta chain was recovered during a study of blood T cell repertoires in COVID-19. Overall study context: Italy, Spain and the United States were the sources of the convalescent and acute COVID-19 samples.

Per the original data handling: Estimation of nucleated cell counts was performed using reference gene primer amplification. The repertoire was sequenced with immunoSEQ multiplex PCR; TCRdb's copy has only in-frame clones and lacks some. Clone size and the V and J calls come from that table; the DNA yielded D and trimming. The sample lists 180,000 or so clones, more than 75% occurring once. Sample: PBMCs or T cells enriched from blood (not recorded which). The clonotype comes from a man aged 60-69 years who had been exposed to COVID-19.

Here the CDR3 reads CSASSSGSGSKNIQYF. In nucleotides, the CDR3 is TGCAGTGCTAGTTCTAGCGGGAGTGGGTCCAAAAACATTCAGTACTTC. This rearrangement joins TRBV20-1 to TRBJ2-4; 10 bases are a match to TRBD2. The V and J ends lost 3 bases and 2 bases, in that order; junction bases with no gene match: 7. Germline loops: CDR1 DFQATT, CDR2 SNEGSKA (reference sequence). The CDR3 sequence is 16 residues long.